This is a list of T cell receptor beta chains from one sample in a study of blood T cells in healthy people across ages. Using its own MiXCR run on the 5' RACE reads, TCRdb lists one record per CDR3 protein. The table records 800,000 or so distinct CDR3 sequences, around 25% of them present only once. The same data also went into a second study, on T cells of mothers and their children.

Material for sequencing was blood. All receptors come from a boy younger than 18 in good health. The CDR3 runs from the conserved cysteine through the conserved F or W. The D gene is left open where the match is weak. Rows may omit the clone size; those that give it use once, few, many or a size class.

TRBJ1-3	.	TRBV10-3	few	TGTGCCACCCTTAGCTCTGGAAACACCATATATTTT	CATLSSGNTIYF
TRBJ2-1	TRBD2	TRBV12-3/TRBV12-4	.	TGTGCCAGCAGTCCATTAGCGGGGGGACAGTACAATGAGCAGTTCTTC	CASSPLAGGQYNEQFF
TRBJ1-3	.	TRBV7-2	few	TGTGCCAGCAGCTTACAGACAGTCTCTGGAAACACCATATATTTT	CASSLQTVSGNTIYF
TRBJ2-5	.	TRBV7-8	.	TGTGCCAGCAGCTTACGGACCCAAGAGACCCAGTACTTC	CASSLRTQETQYF
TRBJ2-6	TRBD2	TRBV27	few	TGTGCCAGCAGCTCGACTAGCGGGGGGTCGGGGGCCAACGTCCTGACTTTC	CASSSTSGGSGANVLTF
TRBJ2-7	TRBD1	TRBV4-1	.	TGCACCAGCAGCCAAGGGGGGACAGGGTTCTTGGTCGAGCAGTACTTC	CTSSQGGTGFLVEQYF
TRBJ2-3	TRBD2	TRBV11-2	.	TGTGCCAGCAGCTTATTGGGGGAGGGACGCACAGATACGCAGTATTTT	CASSLLGEGRTDTQYF
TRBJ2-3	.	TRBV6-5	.	TGTGCCAGCAGTTACGACCCGACAGATACGCAGTATTTT	CASSYDPTDTQYF
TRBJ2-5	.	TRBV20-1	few	TGCAGTGCTAGAGATCCGCGTGGGGGGTTCTTC	CSARDPRGGFF
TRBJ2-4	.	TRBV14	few	TGTGCCAGCAGCCAAGCCCCAGGGTTGGACAAAAACATTCAGTACTTC	CASSQAPGLDKNIQYF
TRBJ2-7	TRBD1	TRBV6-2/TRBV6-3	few	TGTGCCAGCAGTACCGACAGGGGGTCGGACGAGCAGTACTTC	CASSTDRGSDEQYF
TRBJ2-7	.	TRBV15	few	TGTGCCACCAGCAGAGGTGGGGGAGTCGGGTCCTACGAGCAGTACTTC	CATSRGGGVGSYEQYF
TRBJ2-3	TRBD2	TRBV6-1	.	TGTGCCAGCAGTGAAGCGCTTCTAGCGGGAGACCGCACAGATACGCAGTATTTT	CASSEALLAGDRTDTQYF
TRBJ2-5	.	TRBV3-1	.	TGTGCCAGCAGCCCTAGGGTGGGGGTAGAGACCCAGTACTTC	CASSPRVGVETQYF
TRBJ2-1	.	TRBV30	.	TGTGCCTGGAGTGAGGGGTTTGATGAGCAGTTCTTC	CAWSEGFDEQFF
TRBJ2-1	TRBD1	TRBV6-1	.	TGTGCCGGATCCCAGGGGGACCTCTACAATGAGCAGTTCTTC	CAGSQGDLYNEQFF
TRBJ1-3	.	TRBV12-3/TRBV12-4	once	TGTGCCAGCAGTTTAGCGATGAGGGAAGGAAACACCATATATTTT	CASSLAMREGNTIYF
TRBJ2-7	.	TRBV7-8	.	TGTGCCAGCAGGACTAGGGGACACTACGAGCAGTACTTC	CASRTRGHYEQYF
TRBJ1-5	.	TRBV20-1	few	TGCAGTGCTAGAGGGGCCGGGGAAATCCAGCCCCAGCATTTT	CSARGAGEIQPQHF
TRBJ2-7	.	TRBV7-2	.	TGTGCCAGCAGCTCTCGGGCCAATTACGAGCAGTACTTC	CASSSRANYEQYF
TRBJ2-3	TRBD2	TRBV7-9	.	TGTGCCAGCAGCTCCCTAAGCGGGGGGGTCTCAGCAGATACGCAGTATTTT	CASSSLSGGVSADTQYF
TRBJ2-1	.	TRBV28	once	TGTGCCAGCAGTCCCCCGAAGGGAAACAATGAGCACTTCTTC	CASSPPKGNNEHFF
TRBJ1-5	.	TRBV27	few	TGTGCCAGCAGTTTAGGGTCAGGGAATCAGCCCCAGCATTTT	CASSLGSGNQPQHF
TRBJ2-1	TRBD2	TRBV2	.	TGTGCCAGCAGGTATCCTGGGACTAGCGGGAGGGCTACCTACAATGAGCAGTTCTTC	CASRYPGTSGRATYNEQFF
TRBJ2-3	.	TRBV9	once	TGTGCCAGCAGCGTAGTAGTCTCTGCTAGCACAGATACGCAGTATTTT	CASSVVVSASTDTQYF
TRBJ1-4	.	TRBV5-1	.	TGCGCCAGCAGTAGGGGGGCGAACGAAAAACTGTTTTTT	CASSRGANEKLFF
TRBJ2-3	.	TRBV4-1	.	TGCGCCAGCAGCCAAGTTCGGGGTCCGGGCACAGATACGCAGTATTTT	CASSQVRGPGTDTQYF
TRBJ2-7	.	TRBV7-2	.	TGTGCCAGCAGCTTAGGATTTCCCCTCCAGCAGTACTTC	CASSLGFPLQQYF
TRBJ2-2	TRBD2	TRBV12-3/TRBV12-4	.	TGTGCCAGCAGCTACAGCGGGGGAGGGGCCGGGGAGCTGTTTTTT	CASSYSGGGAGELFF
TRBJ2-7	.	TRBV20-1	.	TGCAGTGCTACCTATATTAGGACCGGGGCCTCCTACGAGCAGTACTTC	CSATYIRTGASYEQYF
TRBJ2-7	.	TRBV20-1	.	TGCAGTGCTCGAAGCGGCCTGAGGGTACGCTACGAGCAGTACTTC	CSARSGLRVRYEQYF
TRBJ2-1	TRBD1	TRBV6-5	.	TGTGCCAGCAGTCCCTGGACAGGGGGTTGGAATGAGCAGTTCTTC	CASSPWTGGWNEQFF
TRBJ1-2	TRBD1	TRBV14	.	TGTGCCATCAGTGGCCCCGAGGACAGGGGGCATAACTATGGCTACACCTTC	CAISGPEDRGHNYGYTF
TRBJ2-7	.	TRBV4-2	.	TGTGCCAGCAGCCAACGACGAACCTTCTACGAGCAGTACTTC	CASSQRRTFYEQYF
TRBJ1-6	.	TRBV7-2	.	TGTGCCAGCAGCTTCCAGGGGCTTTCGGATTCACCCCTCCACTTT	CASSFQGLSDSPLHF
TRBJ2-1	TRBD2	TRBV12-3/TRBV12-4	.	TGTGCCAGCAGCCTCCCCGGGACTAGGCTCGGAAATGAGCAGTTCTTC	CASSLPGTRLGNEQFF
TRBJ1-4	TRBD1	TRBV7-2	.	TGTGCCAGCAGCCTAAGACAGGGGTCGAGGGAAAAACTGTTTTTT	CASSLRQGSREKLFF
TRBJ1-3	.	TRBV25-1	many	TGTGCCAGCAGTGAATCGGCAGGCTCTGGAAACACCATATATTTT	CASSESAGSGNTIYF
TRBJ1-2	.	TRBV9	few	TGTGCCAGCAGCGTAGGGTATAATGGCTACACCTTC	CASSVGYNGYTF
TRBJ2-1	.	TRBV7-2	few	TGTGCCAGCAGCTTAGACGGATCCTACTACAATGAGCAGTTCTTC	CASSLDGSYYNEQFF
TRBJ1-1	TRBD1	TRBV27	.	TGTGCCAGCAGTGCAGGGGGCCCCAACACTGAAGCTTTCTTT	CASSAGGPNTEAFF
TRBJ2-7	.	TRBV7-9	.	TGTGCCAGCAGCTTAGTGGGGGAAGAGCAGTACTTC	CASSLVGEEQYF
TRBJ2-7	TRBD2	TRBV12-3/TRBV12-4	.	TGTGCCAACAGTCCGGTACTAGCGGGAGGGCCAAACGAGCAGTACTTC	CANSPVLAGGPNEQYF
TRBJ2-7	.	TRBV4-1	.	TGCGCCAGCAGCCAAGCGGTAGCCGTCCTGGGGCAGTACTTC	CASSQAVAVLGQYF
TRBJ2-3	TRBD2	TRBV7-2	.	TGTGCCAGCAGCACTAGCGGGGGGGCCCTCTCTAGCACAGATACGCAGTATTTT	CASSTSGGALSSTDTQYF
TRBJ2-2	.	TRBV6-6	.	TGTGCCAGCAGTTACGGTGGGGGCATCACCGGGGAGCTGTTTTTT	CASSYGGGITGELFF
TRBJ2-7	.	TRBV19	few	TGTGCCAGTAGTATAGATACGGGACGATCCTACGAGCAGTACTTC	CASSIDTGRSYEQYF
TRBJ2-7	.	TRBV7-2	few	TGTGCCAGCAGCGTCCGGGACGTCTACGAGCAGTACTTC	CASSVRDVYEQYF
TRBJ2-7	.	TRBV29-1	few	TGCAGCGTCGAAGGGGAGCTCTACGAGCAGTACTTC	CSVEGELYEQYF
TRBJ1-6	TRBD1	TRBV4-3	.	TGCGCCAGCAGCCAAGAAGGGACAGGCCTTAATTCACCCCTCCACTTT	CASSQEGTGLNSPLHF
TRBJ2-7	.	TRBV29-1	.	TGCAGCGTTGAAGGGGAGGATAGCTCCTACGAGCAGTACTTC	CSVEGEDSSYEQYF